What follows describes a single T cell receptor beta chain. What it binds is not known. The sample belongs to a study of OX40 agonist ivuxolimab in advanced cancers. Study details: The patients got ivuxolimab, which is an agonistic anti-OX40 (CD134) antibody. Study-wide results and limits: There was clonal expansion of CD4+ and CD8+ blood T cells by week 6 at 0.1 to 3.0 mg/kg. Clonal expansion was among the lowest in partial responders at 0.1-3.0 mg/kg, especially CD8+.

This CDR3 comprises 16 residues. Germline V gene data show CDR1 as SGHVS and CDR2 as FNYEAQ. Trimming took 2 bases from V and 6 from J, leaving 19 bases between them. Data came from immunoSEQ multiplex PCR; TCRdb stores just in-frame clones and leaves some out. This table has around 100,000 clones, approximately 90% appearing once. The source is an adult with an advanced solid tumor such as melanoma, head and neck, liver or kidney cancer. The V gene is TRBV7-6, the J gene TRBJ1-2; a possible D gene is TRBD1 (6 bases). Sample: CD4+ or CD8+ T cells sorted from blood, taken in a trial of the OX40 agonist ivuxolimab. CDR3 sequence reads: CASSLRGYGGPDGYTF. CDR3 coding DNA: TGTGCCAGCAGCTTACGGGGGTACGGGGGGCCGGATGGCTACACCTTC.